This T cell receptor (beta chain) was obtained from a study of lung T cells in sarcoidosis with Löfgren's syndrome. Findings of the study overall: TRAV12-1 and TRBV2 were reportedly most expanded in Löfgren's patients.

Germline V lookup: CDR1 DFQATT, CDR2 SNEGSKA (reference sequence). The CDR3 consists of 10 residues. In TCRdb, the reads were re-called with MiXCR into one record per CDR3 protein. The sample carries about 2,000 distinct CDR3 sequences, roughly a fifth recorded once. This clonotype is labeled large (0.1 to 1%). Its antigen is still unknown. The junction and the germline gene differ at one end; a read error may be behind it. This TCR came from a human donor with sarcoidosis (Löfgren's syndrome or another form), or a control subject (not recorded which). Sequenced material: CD4+ T cells from bronchoalveolar lavage. J is TRBJ1-1 and V is TRBV20-1; D is unclear. The chain's CDR3 is CSAHPTQPTF. The CDR3 nucleotides read TGCAGTGCGCACCCGACTCAGCCTACCTTT.